A single sample gave rise to the 20 T cell receptor beta chains below, sequenced in a study of blood T cell repertoires in COVID-19 (dated by TCRdb to about 2020). Preparation of the library involved the immunoSEQ multiplex PCR assay. This is the immuneACCESS table as TCRdb keeps it, with only in-frame sequences that have V and J called. A part of the clones is gone; compared with another copy, unresolved V genes explain less than half, and the rest is unexplained. This sample holds about 420,000 clones; approximately 90% were observed only once. The ten largest clones add up to 0.65% to 1% of the sample. The sequenced sample was peripheral blood. These receptors were obtained from a man in his late teens or twenties with COVID-19, enrolled during active disease.

The chain links TRBV10-2 to TRBJ1-2; 7 nucleotides match TRBD1. Germline loops: CDR1 WSHSY, CDR2 SAAADI. This CDR3 is built from 15 residues. V was clipped by 0 bases and J by 6 bases; unmatched bases: 7. The DNA of the CDR3 is TGCGCCAGCAGTGAGTCGTATCGCAGGGGGAATGGCTACACCTTC. It is translated as CASSESYRRGNGYTF.

The rearrangement uses TRBV3-1 (or the pseudogene TRBV3-2) and TRBJ2-5; a possible D gene is TRBD2 (6 bases). From germline, CDR1 is LGHDT and CDR2 YNNKEL (reference sequence). The V end lost 8 bases, the J end lost 9 bases, and 16 bases lay between the germline ends. This CDR3 has 12 amino acids. The CDR3 DNA is TGTGCCAGCCGAGCCGGGTCGGGGGCCCAGTACTTC. Protein product: CASRAGSGAQYF.

This clone was seen just once. The rearrangement uses TRBV2 and TRBJ1-4; 8 positions agree with TRBD1. The V and J ends lost 7 bases and 3 bases, in that order; junction bases with no gene match: 10. CDR3 length equals 16 residues. CDR1 is SNHLY, CDR2 FYNNEI, per germline. CDR3: CASTPAGGSPNEKLFF. In DNA form, the CDR3 reads TGTGCCAGCACCCCGGCAGGGGGCTCCCCTAATGAAAAACTGTTTTTT. Drawing the rest from reference TRBV2 and TRBJ1-4, the complete variable domain is EPEVTQTPSHQVTQMGQEVILRCVPISNHLYFYWYRQILGQKVEFLVSFYNNEISEKSEIFDDQFSVERPDGSNFTLKIRSTKLEDSAMYFCASTPAGGSPNEKLFFGSGTQLSVL.

The chain combines TRBV11-2 with TRBJ2-7; TRBD1 might be the D (6 bases). CDR1 and CDR2 (germline): SGHAT, FQNNGV. The germline V and J ends were trimmed by 5 bases and 0 bases, with 11 bases remaining between them. The CDR3 spans 14 residues. This chain's CDR3 is CASSLQGSSYEQYF. Written as DNA, the CDR3 is TGTGCCAGCAGCCTACAGGGAAGCTCCTACGAGCAGTACTTC.

This sequence joins TRBV29-1 and TRBJ1-2, with D perhaps matching TRBD1 (5 bases). Looked up from germline, CDR1 is SQVTM and CDR2 is ANQGSEA. This CDR3 comprises 12 residues. Trimming removed 7 bases from V and 3 bases from J, with 12 bases in between. The CDR3, as DNA: TGCAGCGCCGGGGGGTGGGACTATGGCTACACCTTC. Its translation: CSAGGWDYGYTF.

DNA for the CDR3: TGCAGCGTTGAGGGGCTAGCCAAAAACATTCAGTACTTC. This gives the protein CSVEGLAKNIQYF. The rearrangement links TRBV29-1 to TRBJ2-4; tentatively, D is TRBD1 (5 bases). Trimming took 3 bases from V and 0 from J, leaving 6 bases between them. CDR1 and CDR2 (germline): SQVTM, ANQGSEA. CDR3 length: 13 residues.

The chain has TRBV15 and TRBJ1-6; D gene unclear. CDR3 length equals 15 residues. V was cut by 0 bases and J by 7 bases, with 10 bases left in between. The V gene's germline CDR1 is LNHNV and CDR2 YYDKDF (reference sequence). This CDR3 is CATSRDRHPNSPLHF. CDR3 nucleotides: TGTGCCACCAGCAGAGACAGGCACCCGAATTCACCCCTCCACTTT.

The CDR3 here is CASSEKARQGLGRETQYF. CDR3 nucleotides: TGTGCCAGCTCTGAGAAGGCGAGGCAGGGTTTAGGGCGAGAGACCCAGTACTTC. The rearrangement joins TRBV18 to TRBJ2-5; D might be TRBD1 (5 bases). V lost 6 bases to trimming and J lost 4 bases, with 27 bases between them. Per germline, CDR1 KGHSH and CDR2 LQKENI. This CDR3 is 18 amino acids long.

The genes are TRBV29-1 and TRBJ1-3; 8 positions match TRBD1. The CDR3 extends over 13 amino acids. Unmatched junction bases numbered 1, after V lost 4 bases and J lost 2 bases. Germline values: CDR1 SQVTM, CDR2 ANQGSEA. CDR3 region: CSVGTGTGNTIYF. The DNA for the CDR3 is TGCAGCGTTGGGACAGGGACTGGAAACACCATATATTTT. The whole variable domain, remainder taken from reference TRBV29-1 and TRBJ1-3, is SAVISQKPSRDICQRGTSLTIQCQVDSQVTMMFWYRQQPGQSLTLIATANQGSEATYESGFVIDKFPISRPNLTFSTLTVSNMSPEDSSIYLCSVGTGTGNTIYFGEGSWLTVV.

V is TRBV3-1 (or the pseudogene TRBV3-2) and J is TRBJ2-1, with D perhaps matching TRBD2 (5 bases). Per the germline V gene, CDR1 is LGHDT and CDR2 is YNNKEL (reference sequence). The V and J ends lost 0 bases and 9 bases respectively, with 18 bases between them. CDR3 size: 16 residues. In nucleotides, the CDR3 is TGTGCCAGCAGCCAAGAACCGGGATACTGGTCTGGTGAGCAGTTCTTC. Translated, it gives CASSQEPGYWSGEQFF.

The chain is built from TRBV2 and TRBJ1-5, with D uncertain. The CDR3 runs 13 residues. Trimming left V 8 bases short and J 0 bases short, with 8 bases between. CDR1 and CDR2 from the germline V gene are SNHLY and FYNNEI. CDR3 loop: CASCVDSNQPQHF. The CDR3 DNA follows: TGTGCCAGCTGCGTAGATAGCAATCAGCCCCAGCATTTT. The entire variable domain, with the rest obtained from reference TRBV2 and TRBJ1-5, is as follows: EPEVTQTPSHQVTQMGQEVILRCVPISNHLYFYWYRQILGQKVEFLVSFYNNEISEKSEIFDDQFSVERPDGSNFTLKIRSTKLEDSAMYFCASCVDSNQPQHFGDGTRLSIL.

The chain combines TRBV3-1 (or the pseudogene TRBV3-2) with TRBJ2-1, with D hard to call. Germline-derived CDR1 and CDR2 are LGHDT and YNNKEL (reference sequence). V lost 1 base to trimming and J lost 10 bases, with 14 bases between them. This CDR3 spans 14 amino acids. CDR3 residues: CASSQGMVRGEQFF. Written as DNA, the CDR3 is TGTGCCAGCAGCCAAGGGATGGTTCGAGGCGAGCAGTTCTTC.

The V call is TRBV19, the J call TRBJ1-1; the D gene is possibly TRBD1 (6 bases). Per the germline V gene, CDR1 is LNHDA and CDR2 is SQIVND (reference sequence). This CDR3 is 15 amino acids long. The V end was cut by 9 bases, the J end by 1 base, with 18 bases between. The CDR3 nucleotides are TGTGCCAGCAAGGGCCTCAGGGGACGGAACACTGAAGCTTTCTTT. This encodes CASKGLRGRNTEAFF.

The V gene is TRBV5-8, the J gene TRBJ2-1; 7 bases are a match to TRBD1. The CDR3 has 17 residues. From germline, CDR1 is SGHTS and CDR2 YDEGEE. J was trimmed by 8 bases and V by 4 bases; bases with no gene match: 18. The CDR3 DNA reads TGTGCCAGCAGCCTGCCATCCCAGGGGACAGTCTTGGATGAGCAGTTCTTC. It translates to CASSLPSQGTVLDEQFF. The variable domain in full, with the rest retrieved from reference TRBV5-8 and TRBJ2-1, is EAGVTQSPTHLIKTRGQQATLRCSPISGHTSVYWYQQALGLGLQFLLWYDEGEERNRGNFPPRFSGRQFPNYSSELNVNALELEDSALYLCASSLPSQGTVLDEQFFGPGTRLTVL.

This chain uses TRBV19 with TRBJ2-7; TRBD1 aligns across 10 bases. The ends lost 5 bases at V and 0 bases at J; junction bases unmatched: 4. Germline CDR1 is LNHDA and CDR2 is SQIVND (reference sequence). The CDR3 contains 15 residues. The CDR3 DNA reads as TGTGCCAGTAGTTCCGGGACAGGGGACTCCTACGAGCAGTACTTC. Translation: CASSSGTGDSYEQYF.

This clone occurred once. The chain carries TRBV7-9 and TRBJ2-7, with 7 bases matching TRBD1. With 5 bases clipped from V and 5 bases from J, the junction kept 6 bases outside the gene matches. The germline gives CDR1 SEHNR, CDR2 FQNEAQ (reference sequence). The CDR3 runs to 13 residues. The CDR3 DNA follows: TGTGCCAGCAGCCCGACAGGGCTCCACGAGCAGTACTTC. It translates to CASSPTGLHEQYF.

The chain couples TRBV6-5 to TRBJ1-2; 7 bases fit TRBD1. Germline lookup yields CDR1 MNHEY and CDR2 SVGAGI. The CDR3 loop spans 15 amino acids. Unmatched junction bases numbered 2, after V lost 0 bases and J lost 1 base. The CDR3 DNA is TGTGCCAGCAGTTACTCGGGACAGTATAACTATGGCTACACCTTC. Encoded protein: CASSYSGQYNYGYTF.

The chain couples TRBV21-1 to TRBJ2-3; the table's D call, TRBD1, has no DNA check behind it. TRBV21-1 is marked as a pseudogene. The CDR3 spans 14 residues. This CDR3 is CASCRGRGTDTQYF. CDR3 nucleotides: TGTGCCAGCTGCAGGGGGCGTGGAACAGATACGCAGTATTTT.

This CDR3 reads CASSLPTGAGGANVLTF. The CDR3 nucleotides are TGTGCCAGCAGCTTACCAACAGGGGCTGGCGGGGCCAACGTCCTGACTTTC. The chain links TRBV7-8 to TRBJ2-6; the match to TRBD1 covers 7 bases. This CDR3 comprises 17 residues. V dropped 2 bases and J dropped 4; count of bases not matched to a gene: 8. Germline loops: CDR1 SGHVS, CDR2 FQNEAQ.

The genes are TRBV7-9 and TRBJ1-6; 10 bases match TRBD1. Germline V gives CDR1 SEHNR, CDR2 FQNEAQ (reference sequence). This CDR3 has 14 residues. V shed 5 bases, J shed 10 bases, and the junction held 5 bases outside the gene matches. CDR3 bases: TGTGCCAGCAGCGGGACAGGGGAACGATCACCCCTCCACTTT. It encodes CASSGTGERSPLHF.